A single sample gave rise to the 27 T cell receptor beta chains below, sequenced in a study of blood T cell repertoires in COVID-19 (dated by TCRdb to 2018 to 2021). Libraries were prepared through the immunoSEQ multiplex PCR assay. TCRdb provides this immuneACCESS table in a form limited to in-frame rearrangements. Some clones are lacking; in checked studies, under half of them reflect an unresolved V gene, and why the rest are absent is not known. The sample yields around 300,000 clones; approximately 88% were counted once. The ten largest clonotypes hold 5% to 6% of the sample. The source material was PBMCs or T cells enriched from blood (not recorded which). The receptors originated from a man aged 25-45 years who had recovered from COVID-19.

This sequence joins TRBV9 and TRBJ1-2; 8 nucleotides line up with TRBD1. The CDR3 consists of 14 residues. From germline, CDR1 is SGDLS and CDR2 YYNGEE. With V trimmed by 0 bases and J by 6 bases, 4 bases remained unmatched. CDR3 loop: CASSVVGQEDGYTF. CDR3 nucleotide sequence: TGTGCCAGCAGCGTAGTGGGACAGGAGGATGGCTACACCTTC.

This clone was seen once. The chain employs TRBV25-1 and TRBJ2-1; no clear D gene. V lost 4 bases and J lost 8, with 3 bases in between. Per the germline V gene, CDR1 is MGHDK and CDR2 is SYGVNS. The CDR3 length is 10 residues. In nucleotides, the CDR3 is TGTGCCAGCAGTGGCGATGAGCAGTTCTTC. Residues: CASSGDEQFF.

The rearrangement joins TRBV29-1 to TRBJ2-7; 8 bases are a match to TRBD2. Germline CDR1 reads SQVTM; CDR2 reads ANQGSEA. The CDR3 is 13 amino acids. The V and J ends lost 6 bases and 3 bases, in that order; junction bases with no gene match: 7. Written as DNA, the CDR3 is TGCAGCGTGGTTGCGAGCGGGGGCTACGAGCAGTACTTC. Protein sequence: CSVVASGGYEQYF.

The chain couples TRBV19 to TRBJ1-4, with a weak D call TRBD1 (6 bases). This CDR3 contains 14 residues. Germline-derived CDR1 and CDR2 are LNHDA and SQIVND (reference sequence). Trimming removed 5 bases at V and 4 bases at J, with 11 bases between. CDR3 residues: CASSAGTLNEKLFF. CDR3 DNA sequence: TGTGCCAGTAGTGCCGGGACACTTAATGAAAAACTGTTTTTT.

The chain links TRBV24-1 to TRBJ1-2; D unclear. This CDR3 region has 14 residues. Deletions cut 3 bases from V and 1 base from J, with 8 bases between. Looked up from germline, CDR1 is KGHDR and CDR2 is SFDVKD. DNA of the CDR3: TGTGCCACCAGTGATCGCGGGTTTAACTATGGCTACACCTTC. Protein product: CATSDRGFNYGYTF.

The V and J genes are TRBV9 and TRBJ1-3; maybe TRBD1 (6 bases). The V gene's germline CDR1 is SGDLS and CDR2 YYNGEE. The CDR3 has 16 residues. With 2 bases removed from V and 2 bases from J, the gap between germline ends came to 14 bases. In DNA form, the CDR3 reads TGTGCCAGCAGCGTGGGTTGGGGGGGCACTGGAAACACCATATATTTT. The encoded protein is CASSVGWGGTGNTIYF.

Written as DNA, the CDR3 is TGTGCCACCAGTGACAGGGGAGAAGAGACCCAGTACTTC. Encoded protein: CATSDRGEETQYF. This chain connects TRBV24-1 to TRBJ2-5; the D gene is possibly TRBD1 (6 bases). This CDR3 has 13 amino acids. Germline CDR1 and CDR2: KGHDR and SFDVKD. V gave up 4 bases and J gave up 3 bases, with 8 bases separating them.

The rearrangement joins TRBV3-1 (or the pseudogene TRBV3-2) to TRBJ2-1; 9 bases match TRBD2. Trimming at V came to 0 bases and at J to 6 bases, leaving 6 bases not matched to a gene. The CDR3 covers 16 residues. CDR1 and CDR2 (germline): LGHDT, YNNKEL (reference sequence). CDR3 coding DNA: TGTGCCAGCAGCCAAGATCTTAGCGGGGGCAGCAATGAGCAGTTCTTC. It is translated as CASSQDLSGGSNEQFF.

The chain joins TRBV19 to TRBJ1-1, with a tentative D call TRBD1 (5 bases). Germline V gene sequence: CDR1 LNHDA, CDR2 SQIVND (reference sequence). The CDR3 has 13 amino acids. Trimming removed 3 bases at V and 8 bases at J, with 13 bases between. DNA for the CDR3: TGTGCCAGTAGTATTTATCTTGACAGCGAAGCTTTCTTT. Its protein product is CASSIYLDSEAFF.

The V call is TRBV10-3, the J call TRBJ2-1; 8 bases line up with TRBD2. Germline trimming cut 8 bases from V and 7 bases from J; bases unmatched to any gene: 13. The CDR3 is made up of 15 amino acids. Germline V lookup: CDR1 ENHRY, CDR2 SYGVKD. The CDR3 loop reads CAIQLHSGAGNEQFF. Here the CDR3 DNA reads TGTGCCATCCAACTCCATAGCGGGGCCGGGAATGAGCAGTTCTTC.

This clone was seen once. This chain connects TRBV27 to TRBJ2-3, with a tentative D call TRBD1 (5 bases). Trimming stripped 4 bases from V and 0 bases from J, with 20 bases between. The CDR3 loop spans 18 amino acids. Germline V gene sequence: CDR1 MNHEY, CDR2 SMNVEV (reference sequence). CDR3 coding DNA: TGTGCCAGCAGTTCATTAGGGGATGACACCCCTAGCACAGATACGCAGTATTTT. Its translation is CASSSLGDDTPSTDTQYF.

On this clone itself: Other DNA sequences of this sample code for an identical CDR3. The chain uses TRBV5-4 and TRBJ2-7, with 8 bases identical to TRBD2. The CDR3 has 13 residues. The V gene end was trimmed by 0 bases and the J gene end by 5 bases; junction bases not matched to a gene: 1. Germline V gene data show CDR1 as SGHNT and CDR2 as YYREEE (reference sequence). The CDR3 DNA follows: TGTGCCAGCAGCTTGGCCGGGGGGGACGAGCAGTACTTC. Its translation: CASSLAGGDEQYF.

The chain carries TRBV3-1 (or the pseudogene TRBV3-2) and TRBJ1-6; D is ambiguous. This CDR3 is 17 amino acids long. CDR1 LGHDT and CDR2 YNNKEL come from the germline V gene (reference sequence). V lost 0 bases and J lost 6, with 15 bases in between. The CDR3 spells CASSQDLRGDGNSPLHF. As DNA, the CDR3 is TGTGCCAGCAGCCAAGATTTGCGGGGAGACGGTAATTCACCCCTCCACTTT.

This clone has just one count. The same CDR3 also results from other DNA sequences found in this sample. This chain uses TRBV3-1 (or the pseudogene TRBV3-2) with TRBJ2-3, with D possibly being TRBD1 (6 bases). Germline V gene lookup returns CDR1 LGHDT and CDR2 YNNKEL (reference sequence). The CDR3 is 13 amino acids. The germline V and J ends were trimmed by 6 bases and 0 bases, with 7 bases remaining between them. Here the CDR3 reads CASRQGSTDTQYF. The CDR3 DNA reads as TGTGCCAGCAGGCAGGGGAGCACAGATACGCAGTATTTT.

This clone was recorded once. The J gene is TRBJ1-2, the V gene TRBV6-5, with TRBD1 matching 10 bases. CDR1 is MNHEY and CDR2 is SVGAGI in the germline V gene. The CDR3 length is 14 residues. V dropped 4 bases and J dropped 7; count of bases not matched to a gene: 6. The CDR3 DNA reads TGTGCCAGCAGTTCCGTGACAGGGGGCTCTGGCTACACCTTC. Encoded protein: CASSSVTGGSGYTF.

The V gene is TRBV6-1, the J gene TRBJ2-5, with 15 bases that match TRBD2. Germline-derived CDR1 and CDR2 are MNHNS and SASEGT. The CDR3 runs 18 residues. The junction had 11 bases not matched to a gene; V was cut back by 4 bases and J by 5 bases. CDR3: CASSGGGLAGGPLETQYF. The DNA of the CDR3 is TGTGCCAGCAGTGGCGGCGGACTAGCGGGGGGGCCTTTGGAGACCCAGTACTTC.

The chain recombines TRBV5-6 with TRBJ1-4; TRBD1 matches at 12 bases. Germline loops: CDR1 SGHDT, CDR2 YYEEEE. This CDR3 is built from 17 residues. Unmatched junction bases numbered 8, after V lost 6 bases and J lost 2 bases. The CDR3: CASKKGQGAPTNEKLFF. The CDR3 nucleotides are TGTGCCAGCAAGAAGGGACAGGGGGCGCCGACTAATGAAAAACTGTTTTTT.

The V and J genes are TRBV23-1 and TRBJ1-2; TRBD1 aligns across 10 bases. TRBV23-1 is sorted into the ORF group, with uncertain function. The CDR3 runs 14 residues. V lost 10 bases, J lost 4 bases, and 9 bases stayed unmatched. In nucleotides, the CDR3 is TGCGCCACCGGGACAGGGGAGGATCTCTATGGCTACACCTTC. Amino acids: CATGTGEDLYGYTF.

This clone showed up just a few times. CDR3 residues: CASKRAYEQYF. CDR3 sequence (DNA): TGTGCCTCTAAGCGGGCATACGAGCAGTACTTC. The gene calls are TRBV30 and TRBJ2-7; possibly TRBD2 for D (6 bases). V was cut by 7 bases and J by 4 bases, with 11 bases left in between. The CDR3 is made up of 11 amino acids. CDR1 is GTSNPN and CDR2 is SVGIG in the germline V gene (reference sequence).

CDR3 amino acids: CASSTRQKNYEQYF. DNA for the CDR3: TGTGCCAGTAGCACCCGACAGAAAAACTACGAGCAGTACTTC. V gene TRBV19 combines with J gene TRBJ2-7, with D possibly being TRBD1 (5 bases). Trimming left V 6 bases short and J 3 bases short, with 15 bases between. Germline loops: CDR1 LNHDA, CDR2 SQIVND (reference sequence). This CDR3 has 14 residues.

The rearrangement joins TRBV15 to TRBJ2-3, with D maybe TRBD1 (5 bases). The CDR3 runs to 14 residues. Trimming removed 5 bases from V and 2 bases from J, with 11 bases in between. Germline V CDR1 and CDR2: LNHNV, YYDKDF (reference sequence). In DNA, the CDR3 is TGTGCCACCAGCTCTTGGACACTCACAGATACGCAGTATTTT. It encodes CATSSWTLTDTQYF.

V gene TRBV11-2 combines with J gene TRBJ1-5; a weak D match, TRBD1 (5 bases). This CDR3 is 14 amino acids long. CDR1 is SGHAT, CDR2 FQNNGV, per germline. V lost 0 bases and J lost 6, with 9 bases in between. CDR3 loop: CASSLDQGIQPQHF. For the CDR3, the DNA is TGTGCCAGCAGCTTAGATCAGGGAATTCAGCCCCAGCATTTT.

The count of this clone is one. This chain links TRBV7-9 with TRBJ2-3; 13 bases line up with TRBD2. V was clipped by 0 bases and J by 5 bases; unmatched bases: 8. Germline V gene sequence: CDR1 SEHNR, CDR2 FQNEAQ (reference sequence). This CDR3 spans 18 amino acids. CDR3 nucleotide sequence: TGTGCCAGCAGCTTAGCGGCCAGGACTAGCGGGGGTGGAGATACGCAGTATTTT. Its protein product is CASSLAARTSGGGDTQYF.

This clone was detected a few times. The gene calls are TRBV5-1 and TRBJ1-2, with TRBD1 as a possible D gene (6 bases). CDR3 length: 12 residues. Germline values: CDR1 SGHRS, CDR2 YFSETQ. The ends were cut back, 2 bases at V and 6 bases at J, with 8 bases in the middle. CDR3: CASSFSGDGYTF. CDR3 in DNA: TGCGCCAGCAGCTTTTCAGGGGATGGCTACACCTTC.

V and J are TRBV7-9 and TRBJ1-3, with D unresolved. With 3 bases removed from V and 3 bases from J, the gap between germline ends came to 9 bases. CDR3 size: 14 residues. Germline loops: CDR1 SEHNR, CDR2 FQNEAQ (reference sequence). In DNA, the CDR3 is TGTGCCAGCAGCTTCTCCAGAGGTGGAAACACCATATATTTT. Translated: CASSFSRGGNTIYF.

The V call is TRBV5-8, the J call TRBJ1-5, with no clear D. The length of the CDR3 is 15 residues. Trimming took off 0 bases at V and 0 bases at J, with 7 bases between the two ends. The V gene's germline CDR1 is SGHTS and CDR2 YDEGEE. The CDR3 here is CASSLGGDSNQPQHF. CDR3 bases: TGTGCCAGCAGCTTGGGCGGGGATAGCAATCAGCCCCAGCATTTT.

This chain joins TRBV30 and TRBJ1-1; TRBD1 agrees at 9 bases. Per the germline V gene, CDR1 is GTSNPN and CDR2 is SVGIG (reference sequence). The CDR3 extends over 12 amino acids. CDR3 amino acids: CAWDRVNTEAFF. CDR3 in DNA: TGTGCGTGGGACAGGGTGAACACTGAAGCTTTCTTT.